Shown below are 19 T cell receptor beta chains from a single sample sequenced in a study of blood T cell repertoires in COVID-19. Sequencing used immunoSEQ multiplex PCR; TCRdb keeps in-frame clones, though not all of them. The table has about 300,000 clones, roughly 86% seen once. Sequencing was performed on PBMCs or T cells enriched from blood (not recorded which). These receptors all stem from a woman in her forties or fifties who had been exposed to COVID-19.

The CDR3, as DNA: TGTGCCAGCAGCTTCGGGAGGATTAGCAATCAGCCCCAGCATTTT. Translating gives CASSFGRISNQPQHF. The chain couples TRBV28 to TRBJ1-5, with D uncertain. The germline V gene has CDR1 MDHEN and CDR2 SYDVKM. V lost 6 bases and J lost 0, with 12 bases in between. The length of the CDR3 is 15 residues.

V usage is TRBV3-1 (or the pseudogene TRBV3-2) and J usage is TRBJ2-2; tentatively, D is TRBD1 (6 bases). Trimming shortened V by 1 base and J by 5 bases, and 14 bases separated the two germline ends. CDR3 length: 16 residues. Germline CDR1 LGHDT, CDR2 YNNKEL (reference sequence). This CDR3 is CASSQVTGRTTGELFF. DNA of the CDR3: TGTGCCAGCAGCCAAGTGACAGGAAGGACGACCGGGGAGCTGTTTTTT.

CDR3 bases: TGTGCCAGCAGCTTGGCGGTCAATGAGCAGTTCTTC. It is translated as CASSLAVNEQFF. This sequence joins TRBV5-4 and TRBJ2-1, with unresolved D. The CDR3 has 12 amino acids. Trimming took off 0 bases at V and 6 bases at J, with 4 bases between the two ends. Germline V gene sequence: CDR1 SGHNT, CDR2 YYREEE (reference sequence).

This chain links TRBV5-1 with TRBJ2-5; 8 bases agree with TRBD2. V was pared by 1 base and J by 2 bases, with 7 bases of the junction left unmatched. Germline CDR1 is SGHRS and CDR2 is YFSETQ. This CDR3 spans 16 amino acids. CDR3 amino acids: CASSLSVAGRQETQYF. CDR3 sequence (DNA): TGCGCCAGCAGCTTGTCGGTAGCGGGGCGGCAAGAGACCCAGTACTTC.

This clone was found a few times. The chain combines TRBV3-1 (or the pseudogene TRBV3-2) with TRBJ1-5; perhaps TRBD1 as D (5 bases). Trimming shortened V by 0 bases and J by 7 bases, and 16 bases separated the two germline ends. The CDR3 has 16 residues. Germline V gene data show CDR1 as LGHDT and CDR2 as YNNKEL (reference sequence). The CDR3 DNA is TGTGCCAGCAGCCAAGAGGGGGGGGGAGCAATCCAGCCCCAGCATTTT. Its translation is CASSQEGGGAIQPQHF.

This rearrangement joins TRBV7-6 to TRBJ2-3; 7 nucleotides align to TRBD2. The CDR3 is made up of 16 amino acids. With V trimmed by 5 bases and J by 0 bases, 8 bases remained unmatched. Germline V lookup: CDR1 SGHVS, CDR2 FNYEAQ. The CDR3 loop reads CASSQQAGVSTDTQYF. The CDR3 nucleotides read TGTGCCAGCAGCCAACAGGCGGGGGTGAGCACAGATACGCAGTATTTT.

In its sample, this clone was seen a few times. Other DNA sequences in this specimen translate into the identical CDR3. The CDR3 bases are TGTGCCAGCAGCCGAAGCTCACCCCTCCACTTT. It specifies CASSRSSPLHF. The chain joins TRBV28 to TRBJ1-6; the D is unclear. Germline assignment: CDR1 MDHEN and CDR2 SYDVKM. This CDR3 has 11 residues. V dropped 6 bases and J dropped 10 bases, with 7 bases sitting between them.

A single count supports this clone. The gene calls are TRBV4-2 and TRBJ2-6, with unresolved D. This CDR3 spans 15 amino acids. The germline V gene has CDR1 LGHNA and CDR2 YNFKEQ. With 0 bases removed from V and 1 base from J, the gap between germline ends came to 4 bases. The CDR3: CASSQDPSGANVLTF. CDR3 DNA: TGTGCCAGCAGCCAAGACCCTTCTGGGGCCAACGTCCTGACTTTC.

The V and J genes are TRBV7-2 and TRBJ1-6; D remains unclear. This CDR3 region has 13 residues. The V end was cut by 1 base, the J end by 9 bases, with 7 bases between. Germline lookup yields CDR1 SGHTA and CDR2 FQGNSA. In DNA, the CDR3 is TGTGCCAGCAGCTTAGTGCCGGGTTCACCCCTCCACTTT. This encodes CASSLVPGSPLHF.

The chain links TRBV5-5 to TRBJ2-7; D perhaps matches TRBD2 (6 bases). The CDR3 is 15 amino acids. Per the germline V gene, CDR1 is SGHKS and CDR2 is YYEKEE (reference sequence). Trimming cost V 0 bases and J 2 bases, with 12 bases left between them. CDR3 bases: TGTGCCAGCAGCTTGGGGGCGGGGCCGACCTACGAGCAGTACTTC. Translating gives CASSLGAGPTYEQYF.

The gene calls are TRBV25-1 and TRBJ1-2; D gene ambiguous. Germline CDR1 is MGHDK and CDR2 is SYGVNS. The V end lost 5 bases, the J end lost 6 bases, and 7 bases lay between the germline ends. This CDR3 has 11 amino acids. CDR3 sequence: CASSIRDGYTF. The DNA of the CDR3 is TGTGCCAGCAGTATCCGCGATGGCTACACCTTC.

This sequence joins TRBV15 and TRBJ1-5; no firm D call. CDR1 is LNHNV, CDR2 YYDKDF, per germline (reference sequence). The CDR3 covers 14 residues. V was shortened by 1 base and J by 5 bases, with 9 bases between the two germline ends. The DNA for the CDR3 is TGTGCCACCAGCAGAGGAGCCGCGGATCAGCCCCAGCATTTT. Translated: CATSRGAADQPQHF.

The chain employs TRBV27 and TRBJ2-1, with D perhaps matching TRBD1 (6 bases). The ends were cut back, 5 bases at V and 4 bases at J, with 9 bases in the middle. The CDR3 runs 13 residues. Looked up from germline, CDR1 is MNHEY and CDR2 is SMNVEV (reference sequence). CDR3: CASSETGYNEQFF. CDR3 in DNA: TGTGCCAGCAGTGAAACAGGGTACAATGAGCAGTTCTTC.

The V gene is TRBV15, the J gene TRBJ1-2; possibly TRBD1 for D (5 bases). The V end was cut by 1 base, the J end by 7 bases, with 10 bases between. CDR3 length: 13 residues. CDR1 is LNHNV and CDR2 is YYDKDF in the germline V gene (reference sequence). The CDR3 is CATSRGPGLGYTF. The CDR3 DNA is TGTGCCACCAGCAGAGGGCCAGGGCTTGGCTACACCTTC.

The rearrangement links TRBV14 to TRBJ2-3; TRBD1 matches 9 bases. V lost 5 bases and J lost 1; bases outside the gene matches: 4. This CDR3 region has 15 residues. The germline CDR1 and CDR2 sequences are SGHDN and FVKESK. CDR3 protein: CASSTRTGGTDTQYF. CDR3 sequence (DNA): TGTGCCAGCAGCACTCGGACAGGGGGCACAGATACGCAGTATTTT.

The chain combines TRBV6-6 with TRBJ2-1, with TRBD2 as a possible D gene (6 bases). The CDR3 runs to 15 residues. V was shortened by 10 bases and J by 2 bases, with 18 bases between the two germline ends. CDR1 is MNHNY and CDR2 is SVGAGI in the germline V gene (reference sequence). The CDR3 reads CATGLGGGAYNEQFF. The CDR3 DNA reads TGTGCCACCGGTTTGGGGGGTGGGGCCTACAATGAGCAGTTCTTC.

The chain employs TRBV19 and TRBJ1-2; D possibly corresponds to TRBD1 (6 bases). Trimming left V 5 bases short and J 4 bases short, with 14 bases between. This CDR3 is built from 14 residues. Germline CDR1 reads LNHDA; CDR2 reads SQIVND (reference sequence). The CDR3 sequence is CASSARRTAYGYTF. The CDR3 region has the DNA TGTGCCAGTAGTGCGCGTAGGACAGCCTATGGCTACACCTTC.

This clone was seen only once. CDR3 nucleotides: TGCAGTGCTAGTACAGGGGGCATTAATGAAAAACTGTTTTTT. It translates to CSASTGGINEKLFF. V is TRBV20-1 and J is TRBJ1-4, with TRBD1 matching over 9 bases. The V segment lost 3 bases and the J segment 4 bases; nucleotides outside the gene matches: 3. Per germline, CDR1 DFQATT and CDR2 SNEGSKA (reference sequence). CDR3 length equals 14 residues.

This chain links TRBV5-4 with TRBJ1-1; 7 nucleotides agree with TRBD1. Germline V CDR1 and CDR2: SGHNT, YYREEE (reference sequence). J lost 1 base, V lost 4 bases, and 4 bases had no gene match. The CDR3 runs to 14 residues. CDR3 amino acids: CASSTRTGNTEAFF. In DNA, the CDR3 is TGTGCCAGCAGCACAAGGACAGGGAACACTGAAGCTTTCTTT.